These 4 T cell receptor beta chains came from one sample sequenced in a study of T cells in localized non-small cell lung cancer. Sequenced by immunoSEQ multiplex PCR; TCRdb stores in-frame clones only, minus some. The profile covers roughly 30,000 clones, with roughly nine tenths appearing a single time and just under 3% taken by the ten largest. This material consisted of peripheral blood, taken before any cancer treatment. The receptors were gathered from a female donor older than 55 with stage I lung adenocarcinoma.

V gene TRBV28 combines with J gene TRBJ2-1; 8 bases map to TRBD2. V shed 2 bases and J 3 bases; nucleotides not matched to a gene: 12. CDR1 is MDHEN, CDR2 SYDVKM, per germline. This CDR3 comprises 18 residues. The DNA of the CDR3 is TGTGCCAGCAGTTTAACCCCCTTCACGGGAGGGAACTACAATGAGCAGTTCTTC. It is translated as CASSLTPFTGGNYNEQFF.

The chain is built from TRBV7-3 and TRBJ2-6, with 7 bases identical to TRBD1. The CDR3 loop spans 18 amino acids. Germline V CDR1 and CDR2: SGHTA, FQGTGA. With 5 bases clipped from V and 0 bases from J, the junction kept 10 bases outside the gene matches. This CDR3 is CASSPTGAQFSGANVLTF. In DNA form, the CDR3 reads TGTGCCAGCAGCCCCACAGGGGCCCAGTTCTCTGGGGCCAACGTCCTGACTTTC.

This sequence joins TRBV12-5 and TRBJ2-3; TRBD2 matches at 9 bases. The CDR3 has 16 amino acids. Germline CDR1 LGHNT, CDR2 FRNRAP. V gave up 2 bases and J gave up 4 bases; unmatched junction bases: 7. CDR3 sequence: CASGLPSSGSPDTQYF. Here the CDR3 DNA reads TGTGCTAGTGGTTTGCCCAGTAGCGGGAGTCCAGATACGCAGTATTTT.

DNA for the CDR3: TGTGCCAGCAGTTCGACAGAGAATCAGCCCCAGCATTTT. Protein sequence: CASSSTENQPQHF. The chain has TRBV6-1 and TRBJ1-5; a possible D gene is TRBD1 (5 bases). The CDR3 consists of 13 residues. CDR1 is MNHNS and CDR2 is SASEGT in the germline V gene. Trimming removed 5 bases from V and 4 bases from J, with 9 bases in between.